The entry below gives a single TCR beta chain sequence along with its context. Its antigen remains unknown. These data come from a study of blood T cells in healthy people across ages. General study findings and limits: Changes seen in expanded clonotypes were possibly confounded by donor CMV status left unknown.

The germline V gene encodes CDR1 SGDLS and CDR2 YYNGEE. J lost 10 bases, V lost 2 bases, and 8 bases had no gene match. The CDR3 is 15 amino acids. A J-beta primer mix and a sample-barcoded 5' primer were used in a second PCR of roughly 6 to 11 cycles. TCRdb re-called the 5' RACE reads through MiXCR, storing one row per CDR3 protein. The sample has about 800,000 distinct CDR3 sequences, approximately 25% seen once. The sample also formed part of further work on T cells of mothers and their children.

Sequenced sample: blood. The chain carries TRBV9 and TRBJ2-1; TRBD2 aligns across 11 bases. The TCR originated in a boy between 10 and 17 years old in good health. CDR3 protein: CASSVTTSGMREQFF. DNA for the CDR3: TGTGCCAGCAGCGTTACGACTAGCGGGATGAGGGAGCAGTTCTTC. The full variable domain, in which reference TRBV9 and TRBJ2-1 provide the parts outside the CDR3, is DSGVTQTPKHLITATGQRVTLRCSPRSGDLSVYWYQQSLDQGLQFLIQYYNGEERAKGNILERFSAQQFPDLHSELNLSSLELGDSALYFCASSVTTSGMREQFFGPGTRLTVL.